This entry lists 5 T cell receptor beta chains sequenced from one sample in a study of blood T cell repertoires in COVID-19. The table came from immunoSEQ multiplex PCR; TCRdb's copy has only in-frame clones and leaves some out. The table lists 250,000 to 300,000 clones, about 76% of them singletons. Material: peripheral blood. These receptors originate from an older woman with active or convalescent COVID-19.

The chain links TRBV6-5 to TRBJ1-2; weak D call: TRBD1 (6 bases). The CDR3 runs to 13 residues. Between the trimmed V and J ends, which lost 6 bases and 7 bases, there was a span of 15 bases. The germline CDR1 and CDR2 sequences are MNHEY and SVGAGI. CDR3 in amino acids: CASSDGTYAGYTF. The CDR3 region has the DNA TGTGCCAGCAGCGACGGGACATACGCTGGCTACACCTTC.

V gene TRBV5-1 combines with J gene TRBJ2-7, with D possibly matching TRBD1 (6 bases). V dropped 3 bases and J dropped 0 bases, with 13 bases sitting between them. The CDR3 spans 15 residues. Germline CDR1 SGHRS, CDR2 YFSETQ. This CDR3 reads CASSSGTGTSYEQYF. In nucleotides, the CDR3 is TGCGCCAGCAGCTCCGGAACAGGGACCTCCTACGAGCAGTACTTC.

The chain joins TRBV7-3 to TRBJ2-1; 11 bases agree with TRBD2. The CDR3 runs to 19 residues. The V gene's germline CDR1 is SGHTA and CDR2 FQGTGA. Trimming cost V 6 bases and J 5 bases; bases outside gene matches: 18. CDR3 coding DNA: TGTGCCAGCAGTCACCTGTCCCCTCCTAGCGGGGGGCCCAACAATGAGCAGTTCTTC. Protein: CASSHLSPPSGGPNNEQFF.

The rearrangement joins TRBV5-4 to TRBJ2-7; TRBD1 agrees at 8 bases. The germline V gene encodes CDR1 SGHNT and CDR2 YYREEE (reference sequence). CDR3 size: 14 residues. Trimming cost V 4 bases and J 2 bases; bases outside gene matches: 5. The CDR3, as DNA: TGTGCCAGCAGCCCTGGACAGGGAGCCTACGAGCAGTACTTC. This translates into CASSPGQGAYEQYF.

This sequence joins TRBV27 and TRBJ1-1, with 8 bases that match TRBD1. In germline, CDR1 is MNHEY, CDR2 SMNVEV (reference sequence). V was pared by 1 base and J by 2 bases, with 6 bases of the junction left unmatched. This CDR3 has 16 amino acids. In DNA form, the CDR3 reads TGTGCCAGCAGTTTATTACCCGGACAGGGTAACACTGAAGCTTTCTTT. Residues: CASSLLPGQGNTEAFF.